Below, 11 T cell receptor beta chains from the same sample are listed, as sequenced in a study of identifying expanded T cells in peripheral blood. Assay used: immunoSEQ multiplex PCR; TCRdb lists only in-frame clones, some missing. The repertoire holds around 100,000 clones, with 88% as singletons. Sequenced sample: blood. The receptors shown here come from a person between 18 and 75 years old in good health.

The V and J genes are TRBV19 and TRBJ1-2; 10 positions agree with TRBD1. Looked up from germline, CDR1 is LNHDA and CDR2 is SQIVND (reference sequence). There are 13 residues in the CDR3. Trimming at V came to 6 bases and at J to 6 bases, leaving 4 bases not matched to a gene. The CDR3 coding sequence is TGTGCCAGTAGGGGGACAGGGGTTGATGGCTACACCTTC. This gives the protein CASRGTGVDGYTF.

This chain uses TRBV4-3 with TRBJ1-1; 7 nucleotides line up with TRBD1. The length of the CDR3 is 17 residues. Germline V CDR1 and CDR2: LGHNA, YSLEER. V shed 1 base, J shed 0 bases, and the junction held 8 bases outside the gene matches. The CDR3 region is CASSQVNRGVMNTEAFF. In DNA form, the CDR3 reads TGCGCCAGCAGCCAAGTGAACAGGGGCGTAATGAACACTGAAGCTTTCTTT.

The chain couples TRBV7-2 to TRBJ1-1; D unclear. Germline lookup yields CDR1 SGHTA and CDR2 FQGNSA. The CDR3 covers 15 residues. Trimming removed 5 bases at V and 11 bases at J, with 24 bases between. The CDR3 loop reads CASSPRSLLLGGAFF. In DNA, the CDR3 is TGTGCCAGCAGCCCCCGTTCCCTACTGCTGGGTGGGGCTTTCTTT. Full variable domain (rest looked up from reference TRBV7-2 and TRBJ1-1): GAGVSQSPSNKVTEKGKDVELRCDPISGHTALYWYRQSLGQGLEFLIYFQGNSAPDKSGLPSDRFSAERTGGSVSTLTIQRTQQEDSAVYLCASSPRSLLLGGAFFGQGTRLTVV.

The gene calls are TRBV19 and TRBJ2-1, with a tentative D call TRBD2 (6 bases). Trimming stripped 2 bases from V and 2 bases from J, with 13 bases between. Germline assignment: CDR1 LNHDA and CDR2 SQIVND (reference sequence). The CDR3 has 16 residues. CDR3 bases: TGTGCCAGTAGTATAAATGGCGGGGCCACCTACAATGAGCAGTTCTTC. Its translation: CASSINGGATYNEQFF. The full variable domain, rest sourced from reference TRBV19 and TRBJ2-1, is DGGITQSPKYLFRKEGQNVTLSCEQNLNHDAMYWYRQDPGQGLRLIYYSQIVNDFQKGDIAEGYSVSREKKESFPLTVTSAQKNPTAFYLCASSINGGATYNEQFFGPGTRLTVL.

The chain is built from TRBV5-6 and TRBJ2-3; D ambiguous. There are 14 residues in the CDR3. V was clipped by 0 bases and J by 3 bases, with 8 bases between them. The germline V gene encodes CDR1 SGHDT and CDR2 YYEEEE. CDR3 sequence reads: CASSLELGTDTQYF. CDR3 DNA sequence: TGTGCCAGCAGCTTGGAGCTGGGAACAGATACGCAGTATTTT. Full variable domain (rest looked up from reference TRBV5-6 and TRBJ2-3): DAGVTQSPTHLIKTRGQQVTLRCSPKSGHDTVSWYQQALGQGPQFIFQYYEEEERQRGNFPDRFSGHQFPNYSSELNVNALLLGDSALYLCASSLELGTDTQYFGPGTRLTVL.

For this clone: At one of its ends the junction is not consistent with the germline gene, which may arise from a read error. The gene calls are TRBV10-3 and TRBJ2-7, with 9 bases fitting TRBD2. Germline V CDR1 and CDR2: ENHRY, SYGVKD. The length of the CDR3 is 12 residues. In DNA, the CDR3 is TGTGCCATCAGTGAGTCGGGACTAGCTGAAAACTTC. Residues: CAISESGLAENF.

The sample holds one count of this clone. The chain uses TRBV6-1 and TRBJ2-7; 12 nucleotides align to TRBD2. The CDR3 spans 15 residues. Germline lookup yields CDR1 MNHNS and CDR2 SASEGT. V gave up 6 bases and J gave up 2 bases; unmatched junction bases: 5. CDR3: CASRVLAGGPYEQYF. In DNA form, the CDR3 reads TGTGCCAGCAGGGTGCTAGCGGGAGGGCCCTACGAGCAGTACTTC.

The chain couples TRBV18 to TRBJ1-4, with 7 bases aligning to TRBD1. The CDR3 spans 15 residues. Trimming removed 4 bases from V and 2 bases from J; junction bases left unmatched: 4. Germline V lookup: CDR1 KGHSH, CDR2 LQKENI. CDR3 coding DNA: TGTGCCAGCTCACGTACAGGGGCCACTAATGAAAAACTGTTTTTT. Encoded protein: CASSRTGATNEKLFF.

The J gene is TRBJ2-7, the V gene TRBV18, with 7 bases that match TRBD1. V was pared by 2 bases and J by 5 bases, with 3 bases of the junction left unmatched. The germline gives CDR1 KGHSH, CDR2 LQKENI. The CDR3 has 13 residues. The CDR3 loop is CASSPDRAHEQYF. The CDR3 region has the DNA TGTGCCAGCTCACCAGACAGGGCCCACGAGCAGTACTTC.

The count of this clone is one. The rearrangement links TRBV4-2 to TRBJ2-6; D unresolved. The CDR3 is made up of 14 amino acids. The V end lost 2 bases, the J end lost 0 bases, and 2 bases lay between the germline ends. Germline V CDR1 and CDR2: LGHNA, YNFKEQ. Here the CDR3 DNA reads TGTGCCAGCAGCCAAAACTCTGGGGCCAACGTCCTGACTTTC. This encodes CASSQNSGANVLTF.

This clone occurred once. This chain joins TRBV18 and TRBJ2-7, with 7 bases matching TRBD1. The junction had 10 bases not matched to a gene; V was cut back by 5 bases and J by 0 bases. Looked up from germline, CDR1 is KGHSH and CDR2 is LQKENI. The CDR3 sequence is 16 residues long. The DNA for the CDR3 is TGTGCCAGCTCAGGGCTCGGGACAGCTGCCTCCTACGAGCAGTACTTC. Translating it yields CASSGLGTAASYEQYF.